One and the same sample provided the 27 T cell receptor beta chains below, sequenced in a study of T-cell reconstitution after alpha-beta-depleted transplantation in children. TCRbeta library construction was performed incorporating unique molecular identifiers. MiXCR was run by TCRdb on the PCR reads, yielding one entry per CDR3 protein. This sample has about 130,000 distinct CDR3 sequences; roughly 10% occur once, and the top ten carry 20% to 30%. The sample consisted of PBMCs, mostly from graft donor cells, taken 180 days after TCRalphabeta/CD19-depleted stem cell transplant. The source is a girl in the first two years of life who had a stem cell transplant for combined immunodeficiency, so the T cells may come from the graft donor.

This clonotype was observed many times. The chain carries TRBV7-9 and TRBJ2-7, with D unresolved. Germline-derived CDR1 and CDR2 are SEHNR and FQNEAQ (reference sequence). Deletions cut 5 bases from V and 2 bases from J, with 10 bases between. The CDR3 runs to 13 residues. Written as DNA, the CDR3 is TGTGCCAGCAGCCACGGTCGACCCTACGAGCAGTACTTC. This encodes CASSHGRPYEQYF. The whole variable domain, remainder taken from reference TRBV7-9 and TRBJ2-7, is DTGVSQNPRHKITKRGQNVTFRCDPISEHNRLYWYRQTLGQGPEFLTYFQNEAQLEKSRLLSDRFSAERPKGSFSTLEIQRTEQGDSAMYLCASSHGRPYEQYFGPGTRLTVT.

This clonotype occurred a few times. This chain uses TRBV12-3 or TRBV12-4 with TRBJ1-1; 8 bases align to TRBD1. The CDR3 is 14 amino acids. Unmatched junction bases numbered 7, after V lost 5 bases and J lost 5 bases. The CDR3 coding sequence is TGTGCCAGCAGTCTTTCAGGGGGCCTTACTGAAGCTTTCTTT. It is translated as CASSLSGGLTEAFF.

Worth noting for this clonotype: The junction departs from germline at one end; a sequencing error may be responsible. V gene TRBV5-1 combines with J gene TRBJ1-4; TRBD1 might be the D (5 bases). This CDR3 is built from 17 residues. Germline V CDR1 and CDR2: SGHRS, YFSETQ. In nucleotides, the CDR3 is TGCGACAGCAGCTCCCTCGCCGGGGAGGGGTCTAATGAAAAACTGTTTTTT. Its protein is CDSSSLAGEGSNEKLFF.

The chain carries TRBV12-3 or TRBV12-4 and TRBJ2-7; the match to TRBD2 covers 11 bases. V shed 6 bases and J 5 bases; nucleotides not matched to a gene: 3. The CDR3 loop spans 13 amino acids. This CDR3 is CASSPTSGNEQYF. DNA for the CDR3: TGTGCCAGCAGCCCGACTAGCGGGAACGAGCAGTACTTC.

There are a few counts of this clonotype. This sequence joins TRBV7-2 and TRBJ2-3, with a possible D match to TRBD2 (5 bases). Germline CDR1 is SGHTA and CDR2 is FQGNSA. This CDR3 region has 14 residues. V gave up 5 bases and J gave up 2 bases, with 11 bases separating them. The CDR3: CASSPVEDTDTQYF. The CDR3 nucleotides are TGTGCCAGCAGCCCCGTGGAGGACACAGATACGCAGTATTTT. Looking up the rest from reference TRBV7-2 and TRBJ2-3 gives the full variable domain: GAGVSQSPSNKVTEKGKDVELRCDPISGHTALYWYRQSLGQGLEFLIYFQGNSAPDKSGLPSDRFSAERTGGSVSTLTIQRTQQEDSAVYLCASSPVEDTDTQYFGPGTRLTVL.

This clonotype was detected only a few times. The J gene is TRBJ2-1, the V gene TRBV20-1; 8 bases are shared with TRBD2. V shed 1 base, J shed 5 bases, and the junction held 7 bases outside the gene matches. CDR1 and CDR2 from the germline V gene are DFQATT and SNEGSKA (reference sequence). CDR3 length: 15 residues. As DNA, the CDR3 is TGCAGTGCTAGAGGGCTAGCGGGTGCCCACAATGAGCAGTTCTTC. Translating it yields CSARGLAGAHNEQFF.

This clonotype has a handful of counts. This rearrangement joins TRBV27 to TRBJ2-7, with D maybe TRBD2 (6 bases). From germline, CDR1 is MNHEY and CDR2 SMNVEV (reference sequence). The germline V and J ends were trimmed by 2 bases and 0 bases, with 14 bases remaining between them. CDR3 length: 16 amino acids. CDR3 protein: CASSLRGTLSSYEQYF. The CDR3 nucleotides read TGTGCCAGCAGTTTACGGGGGACCCTGAGCTCCTACGAGCAGTACTTC.

This clonotype was counted between two and nine times. The CDR3 reads CATSRGGRKENTQYF. CDR3 nucleotide sequence: TGTGCCACCAGCAGAGGCGGGAGGAAGGAGAATACGCAGTATTTT. This chain links TRBV15 with TRBJ2-3; 8 bases are a match to TRBD2. The CDR3 loop spans 15 amino acids. Per the germline V gene, CDR1 is LNHNV and CDR2 is YYDKDF (reference sequence). Losses at the gene ends were 1 base for V and 7 bases for J; bases not matched to a gene: 7.

This clonotype was recorded many times. The CDR3 region is CASRAGGNQPQHF. CDR3 DNA: TGTGCCAGCAGGGCAGGTGGCAATCAGCCCCAGCATTTT. The chain has TRBV12-3 or TRBV12-4 and TRBJ1-5; D is ambiguous. Trimming took 6 bases from V and 2 from J, leaving 8 bases between them. The CDR3 extends over 13 amino acids.

This clonotype was recorded a few times. This chain connects TRBV10-3 to TRBJ2-5; a possible D gene is TRBD1 (6 bases). The length of the CDR3 is 14 residues. Germline assignment: CDR1 ENHRY and CDR2 SYGVKD. The V end lost 3 bases, the J end lost 1 base, and 9 bases lay between the germline ends. The CDR3 DNA sequence: TGTGCCATCAGTGACAGGGGCAGCCAAGAGACCCAGTACTTC. Residues: CAISDRGSQETQYF.

This clonotype has more than one count but fewer than ten. V usage is TRBV5-1 and J usage is TRBJ2-2; 7 bases line up with TRBD1. From germline, CDR1 is SGHRS and CDR2 YFSETQ. This CDR3 contains 17 residues. The V and J ends lost 0 bases and 1 base, in that order; junction bases with no gene match: 6. CDR3 amino acids: CASSLAPDRVNTGELFF. CDR3 in DNA: TGCGCCAGCAGCTTGGCCCCCGACAGGGTGAACACCGGGGAGCTGTTTTTT.

The chain uses TRBV20-1 and TRBJ2-7; D may match TRBD1 or TRBD2 (5 bases each). V was shortened by 3 bases and J by 4 bases, with 13 bases between the two germline ends. Looked up from germline, CDR1 is DFQATT and CDR2 is SNEGSKA (reference sequence). The CDR3 is made up of 13 amino acids. CDR3 bases: TGCAGTGCTAGCAGGGAGAGTACATACGAGCAGTACTTC. Encoded protein: CSASRESTYEQYF.

The chain employs TRBV4-1 and TRBJ2-3; TRBD1 matches 7 bases. V shed 1 base, J shed 5 bases, and the junction held 6 bases outside the gene matches. Looked up from germline, CDR1 is MGHRA and CDR2 is YSYEKL. The CDR3 is 15 residues long. CDR3 sequence: CASSQGEGAGDTQYF. The CDR3 DNA is TGCGCCAGCAGCCAAGGAGAGGGGGCTGGAGATACGCAGTATTTT.

In its sample, this clonotype was seen a few times. CDR3 in amino acids: CSVRDRSTDTQYF. The CDR3 nucleotides are TGCAGCGTTAGGGACAGGAGCACAGATACGCAGTATTTT. The chain joins TRBV29-1 to TRBJ2-3, with 8 bases aligning to TRBD1. The J segment lost 0 bases and the V segment lost 5 bases, leaving 1 base of the junction unmatched. The CDR3 has 13 amino acids. CDR1 and CDR2 from the germline V gene are SQVTM and ANQGSEA.

This clonotype was observed a few times. The chain is built from TRBV29-1 and TRBJ1-4; no definite D call. Trimming pared 4 bases from V and 7 bases from J, leaving 13 bases between. CDR1 is SQVTM, CDR2 ANQGSEA, per germline. The CDR3 is 13 amino acids. The chain's CDR3 is CSVAAVDGEKLFF. CDR3 coding DNA: TGCAGCGTTGCGGCAGTCGACGGTGAAAAACTGTTTTTT.

This chain joins TRBV7-8 and TRBJ2-2; D is uncertain. The CDR3 length is 15 residues. Germline V lookup: CDR1 SGHVS, CDR2 FQNEAQ. V was clipped by 2 bases and J by 9 bases, with 16 bases between them. This CDR3 reads CASSLSRDPRWELFF. The DNA for the CDR3 is TGTGCCAGCAGCTTAAGCCGAGACCCCCGGTGGGAGCTGTTTTTT.

This clonotype turned up a few times. The chain is built from TRBV27 and TRBJ2-5; weak D call: TRBD1 (5 bases). This CDR3 spans 16 amino acids. V dropped 2 bases and J dropped 0 bases, with 13 bases sitting between them. CDR1 is MNHEY, CDR2 SMNVEV, per germline (reference sequence). The CDR3 is CASSLGAQIHQETQYF. CDR3 nucleotide sequence: TGTGCCAGCAGTTTAGGGGCCCAAATCCACCAAGAGACCCAGTACTTC.

The chain uses TRBV5-4 and TRBJ2-7; tentative D call: TRBD2 (6 bases). CDR1 is SGHNT and CDR2 is YYREEE in the germline V gene (reference sequence). The ends were cut back, 2 bases at V and 3 bases at J, with 12 bases in the middle. The length of the CDR3 is 14 residues. The CDR3 DNA is TGTGCCAGCAGCTTACGGGAGAAAAGCTACGAGCAGTACTTC. Its translation is CASSLREKSYEQYF.

This clonotype was picked up many times. J is TRBJ2-6 and V is TRBV5-1; D unresolved. The CDR3 runs 16 residues. From germline, CDR1 is SGHRS and CDR2 YFSETQ. V lost 0 bases to trimming and J lost 0 bases, with 7 bases between them. The CDR3 coding sequence is TGCGCCAGCAGCTTGGATACAGCCTCTGGGGCCAACGTCCTGACTTTC. It codes for CASSLDTASGANVLTF. Using reference TRBV5-1 and TRBJ2-6 for the parts outside the CDR3, the full variable domain is KAGVTQTPRYLIKTRGQQVTLSCSPISGHRSVSWYQQTPGQGLQFLFEYFSETQRNKGNFPGRFSGRQFSNSRSEMNVSTLELGDSALYLCASSLDTASGANVLTFGAGSRLTVL.

The CDR3 sequence is CASSWTALNYGYTF. CDR3 DNA: TGTGCCAGCAGCTGGACAGCACTCAACTATGGCTACACCTTC. The chain employs TRBV5-6 and TRBJ1-2; TRBD1 is a possible D gene (6 bases). Germline lookup yields CDR1 SGHDT and CDR2 YYEEEE. This CDR3 region has 14 residues. The V gene lost 3 bases and the J gene lost 2 bases, with 11 bases spanning the gap.

The V call is TRBV15, the J call TRBJ1-6; tentative D call: TRBD1 (5 bases). This CDR3 has 13 residues. The V gene lost 6 bases and the J gene lost 9 bases, with 12 bases spanning the gap. The germline V gene encodes CDR1 LNHNV and CDR2 YYDKDF (reference sequence). CDR3 DNA: TGTGCCACCAGAGCAGGGATAGGTTCACCCCTCCACTTT. It yields the protein CATRAGIGSPLHF.

The chain links TRBV29-1 to TRBJ2-2; TRBD1 aligns across 8 bases. CDR1 and CDR2 (germline): SQVTM, ANQGSEA. The CDR3 sequence is 13 residues long. V was clipped by 5 bases and J by 1 base; unmatched bases: 0. CDR3 protein: CSVTGGNTGELFF. The CDR3 DNA reads as TGCAGCGTTACAGGGGGGAACACCGGGGAGCTGTTTTTT.

The chain couples TRBV20-1 to TRBJ1-5; D perhaps matches TRBD1 (6 bases). The CDR3 spans 15 residues. With 6 bases removed from V and 2 bases from J, the gap between germline ends came to 17 bases. The germline gives CDR1 DFQATT, CDR2 SNEGSKA (reference sequence). CDR3 DNA sequence: TGCAGTGCCCCTATAACAGGGTACGGCAATCAGCCCCAGCATTTT. It yields the protein CSAPITGYGNQPQHF.

This clonotype was detected only a few times. V is TRBV10-3 and J is TRBJ1-6, with D uncertain. Trimming left V 9 bases short and J 8 bases short, with 14 bases between. This CDR3 contains 13 residues. Germline V gene sequence: CDR1 ENHRY, CDR2 SYGVKD. The CDR3 is CAIRSEFDSPLHF. The CDR3 DNA reads as TGTGCCATTCGATCAGAATTCGATTCACCCCTCCACTTT.

The chain joins TRBV24-1 to TRBJ2-3; TRBD2 matches at 12 bases. Germline CDR1 reads KGHDR; CDR2 reads SFDVKD. Germline trimming cut 4 bases from V and 4 bases from J; bases unmatched to any gene: 5. The CDR3 sequence is 16 residues long. CDR3 in DNA: TGTGCCACCAGTGACCGGACTAGCGGGGTATCAGATACGCAGTATTTT. Amino acids: CATSDRTSGVSDTQYF.

The rearrangement links TRBV12-3 or TRBV12-4 to TRBJ2-7, with D perhaps matching TRBD1 (7 bases). The V and J ends lost 0 bases and 8 bases respectively, with 29 bases between them. This CDR3 is built from 19 residues. Here the CDR3 reads CASSLARSGGPQRNSKQYF. CDR3 DNA sequence: TGTGCCAGCAGTTTAGCGCGGTCAGGGGGGCCCCAAAGGAATTCGAAGCAGTACTTC.

This clonotype was detected a few times. The rearrangement uses TRBV20-1 and TRBJ2-1; TRBD2 matches at 9 bases. V shed 5 bases, J shed 9 bases, and the junction held 14 bases outside the gene matches. Per germline, CDR1 DFQATT and CDR2 SNEGSKA (reference sequence). The CDR3 extends over 15 amino acids. CDR3 sequence (DNA): TGCAGTGCTGAGGGAGGGTCTAGCGGGACCCTTGAGCAGTTCTTC. Translated, it gives CSAEGGSSGTLEQFF.